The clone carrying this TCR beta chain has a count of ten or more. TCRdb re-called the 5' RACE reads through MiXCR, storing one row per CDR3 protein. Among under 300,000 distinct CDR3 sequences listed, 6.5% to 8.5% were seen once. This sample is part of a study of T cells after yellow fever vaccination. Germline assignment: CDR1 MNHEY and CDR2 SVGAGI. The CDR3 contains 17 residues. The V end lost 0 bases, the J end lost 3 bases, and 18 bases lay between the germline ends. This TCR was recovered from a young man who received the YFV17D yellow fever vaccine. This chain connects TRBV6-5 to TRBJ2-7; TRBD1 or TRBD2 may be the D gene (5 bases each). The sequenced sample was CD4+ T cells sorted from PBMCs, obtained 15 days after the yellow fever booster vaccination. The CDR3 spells CASSYSGSRDVFYEQYF. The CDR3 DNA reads TGTGCCAGCAGTTACTCGGGCAGCCGGGACGTCTTCTACGAGCAGTACTTC.